Here is one T cell receptor (beta chain) with its context. The data belong to a study of CD8 T cells in Susac syndrome. RNA totalling about 0.5 to 1 ug underwent reverse transcription with random hexamers. TCRdb re-derived calls from the immunoSEQ multiplex PCR reads in MiXCR, one entry per CDR3 protein. The table includes about 210,000 distinct CDR3 sequences, about 95% detected once. This receptor was identified in a human donor with Susac syndrome. Sequencing was performed on CD4+ T cells from PBMCs.

The DNA of the CDR3 is TGTGCCAGTAGTTATACAGGGGCCTACGAGCAGTACTTC. Protein sequence: CASSYTGAYEQYF. The chain employs TRBV19 and TRBJ2-7; 7 bases match TRBD1. The CDR3 contains 13 residues. V trimming: 5 bases; J trimming: 2 bases; junction bases outside the gene matches: 3. Per germline, CDR1 LNHDA and CDR2 SQIVND (reference sequence).